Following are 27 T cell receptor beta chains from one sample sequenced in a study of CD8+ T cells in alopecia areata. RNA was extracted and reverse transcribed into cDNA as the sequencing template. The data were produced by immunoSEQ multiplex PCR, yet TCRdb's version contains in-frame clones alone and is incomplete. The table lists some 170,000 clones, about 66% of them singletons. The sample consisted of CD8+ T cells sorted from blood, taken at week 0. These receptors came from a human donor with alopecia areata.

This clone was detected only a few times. The CDR3 protein is CASSLLAGAPQETQYF. Written as DNA, the CDR3 is TGTGCCAGCAGTTTATTGGCGGGGGCCCCCCAAGAGACCCAGTACTTC. The V and J genes are TRBV6-5 and TRBJ2-5; weak D call: TRBD2 (7 bases). Between the trimmed V and J ends, which lost 4 bases and 1 base, there was a span of 16 bases. CDR1 MNHEY and CDR2 SVGAGI come from the germline V gene. The CDR3 extends over 16 amino acids.

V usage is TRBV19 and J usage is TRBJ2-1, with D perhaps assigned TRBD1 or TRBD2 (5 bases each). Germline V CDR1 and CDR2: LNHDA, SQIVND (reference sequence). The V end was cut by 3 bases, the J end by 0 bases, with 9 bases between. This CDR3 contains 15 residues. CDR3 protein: CASSIAGSSYNEQFF. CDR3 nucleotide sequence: TGTGCCAGTAGTATCGCAGGGAGCTCCTACAATGAGCAGTTCTTC.

CDR3 loop: CASGLASSHSGTGSGYTF. In DNA form, the CDR3 reads TGTGCTAGTGGTTTGGCGAGTTCTCACTCCGGGACAGGGAGCGGCTACACCTTC. This sequence joins TRBV12-5 and TRBJ1-2; 9 bases are a match to TRBD1. Trimming at V came to 1 base and at J to 8 bases, leaving 17 bases not matched to a gene. The CDR3 covers 18 residues. In germline, CDR1 is LGHNT, CDR2 FRNRAP.

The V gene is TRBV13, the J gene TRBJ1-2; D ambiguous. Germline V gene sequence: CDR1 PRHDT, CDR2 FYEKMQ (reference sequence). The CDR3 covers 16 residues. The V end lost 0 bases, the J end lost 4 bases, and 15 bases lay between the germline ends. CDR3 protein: CASSLGLTGKSYGYTF. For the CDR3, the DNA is TGTGCCAGCAGCTTAGGCCTTACGGGGAAGTCCTATGGCTACACCTTC.

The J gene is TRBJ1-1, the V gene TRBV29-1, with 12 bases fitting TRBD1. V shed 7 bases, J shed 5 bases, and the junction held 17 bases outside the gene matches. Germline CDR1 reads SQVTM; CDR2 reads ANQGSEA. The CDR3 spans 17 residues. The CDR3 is CSAPLPPGQGAMTEAFF. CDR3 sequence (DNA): TGCAGCGCCCCTCTCCCTCCGGGACAGGGGGCGATGACTGAAGCTTTCTTT.

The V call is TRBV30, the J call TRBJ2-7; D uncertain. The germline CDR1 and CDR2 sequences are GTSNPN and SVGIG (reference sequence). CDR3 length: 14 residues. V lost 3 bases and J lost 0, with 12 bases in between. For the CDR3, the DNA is TGTGCCTGGAGCGGGCCCCCGTCCTCCTACGAGCAGTACTTC. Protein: CAWSGPPSSYEQYF.

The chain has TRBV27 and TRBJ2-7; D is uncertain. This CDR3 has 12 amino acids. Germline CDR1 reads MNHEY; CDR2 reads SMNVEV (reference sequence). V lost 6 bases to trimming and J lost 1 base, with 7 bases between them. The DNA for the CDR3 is TGTGCCAGCAGCTCCGGGTCCTACGAGCAGTACTTC. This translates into CASSSGSYEQYF.

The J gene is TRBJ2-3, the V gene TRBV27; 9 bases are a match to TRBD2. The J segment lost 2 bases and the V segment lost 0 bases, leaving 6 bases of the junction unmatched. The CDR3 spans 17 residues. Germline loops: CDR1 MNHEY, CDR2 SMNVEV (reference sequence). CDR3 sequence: CASSLSWASGVTDTQYF. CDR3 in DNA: TGTGCCAGCAGTTTATCGTGGGCTAGCGGGGTCACAGATACGCAGTATTTT.

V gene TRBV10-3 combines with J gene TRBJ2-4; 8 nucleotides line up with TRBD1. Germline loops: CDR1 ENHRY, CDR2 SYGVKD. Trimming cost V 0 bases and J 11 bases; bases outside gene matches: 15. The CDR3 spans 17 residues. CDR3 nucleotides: TGTGCCATCAGTGAGTCCGTCGGGCCAGGGGGCCCGAAGGTTCAGTACTTC. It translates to CAISESVGPGGPKVQYF.

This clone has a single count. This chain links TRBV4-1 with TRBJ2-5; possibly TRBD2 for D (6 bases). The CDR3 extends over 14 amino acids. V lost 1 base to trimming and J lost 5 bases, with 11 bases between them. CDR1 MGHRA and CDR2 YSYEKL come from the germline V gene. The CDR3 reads CASSQGRGLETQYF. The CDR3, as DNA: TGCGCCAGCAGCCAAGGACGGGGGTTGGAGACCCAGTACTTC.

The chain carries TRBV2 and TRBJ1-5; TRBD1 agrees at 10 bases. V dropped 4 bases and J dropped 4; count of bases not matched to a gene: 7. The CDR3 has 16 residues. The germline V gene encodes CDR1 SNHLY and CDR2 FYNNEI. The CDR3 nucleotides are TGTGCCAGCAGTGGGGGGACAGGGGCACAGAATCAGCCCCAGCATTTT. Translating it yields CASSGGTGAQNQPQHF.

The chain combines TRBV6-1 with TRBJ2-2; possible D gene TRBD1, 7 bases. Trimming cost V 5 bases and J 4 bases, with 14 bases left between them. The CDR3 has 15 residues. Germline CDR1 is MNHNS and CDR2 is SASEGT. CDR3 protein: CASSQGGWVTGELFF. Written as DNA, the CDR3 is TGTGCCAGCAGTCAGGGGGGATGGGTCACCGGGGAGCTGTTTTTT.

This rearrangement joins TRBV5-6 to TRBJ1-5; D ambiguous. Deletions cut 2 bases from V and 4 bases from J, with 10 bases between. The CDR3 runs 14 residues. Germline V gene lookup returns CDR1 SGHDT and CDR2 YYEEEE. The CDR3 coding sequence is TGTGCCAGCAGCTTAGGGTCACCAAATCAGCCCCAGCATTTT. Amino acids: CASSLGSPNQPQHF.

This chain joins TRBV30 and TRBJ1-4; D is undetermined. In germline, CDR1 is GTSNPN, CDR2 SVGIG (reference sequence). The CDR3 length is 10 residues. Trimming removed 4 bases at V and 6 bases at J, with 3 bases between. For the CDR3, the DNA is TGTGCCTGGATGGATGAAAAACTGTTTTTT. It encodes CAWMDEKLFF.

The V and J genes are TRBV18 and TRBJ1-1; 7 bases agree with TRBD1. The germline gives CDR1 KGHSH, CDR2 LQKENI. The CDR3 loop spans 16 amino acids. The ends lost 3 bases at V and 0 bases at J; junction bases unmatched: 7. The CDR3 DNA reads TGTGCCAGCTCACCCTCGATCGACAGGGTGAACACTGAAGCTTTCTTT. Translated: CASSPSIDRVNTEAFF.

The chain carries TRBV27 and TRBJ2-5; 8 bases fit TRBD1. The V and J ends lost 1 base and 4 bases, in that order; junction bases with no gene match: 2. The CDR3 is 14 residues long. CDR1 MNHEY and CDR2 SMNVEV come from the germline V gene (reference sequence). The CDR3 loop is CASSLFTGGETQYF. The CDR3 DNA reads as TGTGCCAGCAGTTTATTCACAGGGGGAGAGACCCAGTACTTC.

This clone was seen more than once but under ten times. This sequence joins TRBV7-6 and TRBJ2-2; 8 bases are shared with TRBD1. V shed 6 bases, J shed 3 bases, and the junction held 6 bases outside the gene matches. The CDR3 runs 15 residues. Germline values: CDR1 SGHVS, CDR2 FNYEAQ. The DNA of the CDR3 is TGTGCCAGCAGACTCAGGGGGCGGGACACCGGGGAGCTGTTTTTT. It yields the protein CASRLRGRDTGELFF.

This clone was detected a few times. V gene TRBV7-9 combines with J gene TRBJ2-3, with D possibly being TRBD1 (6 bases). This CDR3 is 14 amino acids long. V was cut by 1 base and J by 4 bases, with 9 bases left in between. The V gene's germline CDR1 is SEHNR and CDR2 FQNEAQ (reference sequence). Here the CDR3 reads CASSLGPGADTQYF. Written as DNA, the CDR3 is TGTGCCAGCAGCTTAGGTCCAGGGGCAGATACGCAGTATTTT.

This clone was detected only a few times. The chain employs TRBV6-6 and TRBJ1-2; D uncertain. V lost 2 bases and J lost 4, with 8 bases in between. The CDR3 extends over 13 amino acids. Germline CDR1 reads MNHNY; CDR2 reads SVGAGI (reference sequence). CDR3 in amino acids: CASSYEITYGYTF. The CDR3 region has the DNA TGTGCCAGCAGTTACGAAATTACCTATGGCTACACCTTC.

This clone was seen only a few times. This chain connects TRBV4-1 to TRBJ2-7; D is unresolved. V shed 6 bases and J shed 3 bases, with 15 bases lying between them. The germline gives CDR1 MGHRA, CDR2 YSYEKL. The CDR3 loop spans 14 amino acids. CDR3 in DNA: TGCGCCAGCAGTACCTCGACACGGATCTACGAGCAGTACTTC. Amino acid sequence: CASSTSTRIYEQYF.

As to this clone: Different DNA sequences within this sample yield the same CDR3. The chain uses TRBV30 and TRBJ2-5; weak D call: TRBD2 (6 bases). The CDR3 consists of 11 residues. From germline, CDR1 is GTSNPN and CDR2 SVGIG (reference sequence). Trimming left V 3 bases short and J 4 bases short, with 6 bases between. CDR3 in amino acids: CAWSGGETQYF. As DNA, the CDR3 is TGTGCCTGGAGCGGGGGAGAGACCCAGTACTTC.

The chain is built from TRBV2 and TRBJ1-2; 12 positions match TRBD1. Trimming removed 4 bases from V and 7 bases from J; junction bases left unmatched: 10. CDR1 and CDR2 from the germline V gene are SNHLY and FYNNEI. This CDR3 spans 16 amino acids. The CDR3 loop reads CASSAGQGARITGYTF. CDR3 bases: TGTGCCAGCAGTGCGGGACAGGGGGCGCGGATCACTGGCTACACCTTC.

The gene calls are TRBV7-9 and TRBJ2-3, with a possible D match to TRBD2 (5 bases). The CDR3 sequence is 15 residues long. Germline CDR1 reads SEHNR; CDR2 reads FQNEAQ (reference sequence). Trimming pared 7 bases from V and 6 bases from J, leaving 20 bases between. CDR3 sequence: CASTGFAVLVDTQYF. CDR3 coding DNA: TGTGCCAGCACGGGGTTTGCGGTCCTTGTGGATACGCAGTATTTT.

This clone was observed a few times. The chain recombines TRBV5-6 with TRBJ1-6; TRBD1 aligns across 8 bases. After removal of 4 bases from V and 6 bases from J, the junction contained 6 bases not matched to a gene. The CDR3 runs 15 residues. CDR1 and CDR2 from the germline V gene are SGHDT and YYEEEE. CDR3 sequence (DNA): TGTGCCAGCAGCGAGGGACAGGCCGTTAATTCACCCCTCCACTTT. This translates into CASSEGQAVNSPLHF.

DNA for the CDR3: TGTGCCTGGAGTGACGGACAGGGTGGTCTGGGCCAAAACATTCAGTACTTC. It yields the protein CAWSDGQGGLGQNIQYF. The chain combines TRBV30 with TRBJ2-4, with 8 positions matching TRBD1. J gave up 5 bases and V 1 base, and 13 bases lay outside the gene matches. This CDR3 is built from 17 residues. The germline CDR1 and CDR2 sequences are GTSNPN and SVGIG (reference sequence).

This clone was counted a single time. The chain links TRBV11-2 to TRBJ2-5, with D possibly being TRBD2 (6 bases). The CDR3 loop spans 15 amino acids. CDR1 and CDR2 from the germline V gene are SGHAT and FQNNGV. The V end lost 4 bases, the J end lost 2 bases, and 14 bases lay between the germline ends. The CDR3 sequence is CASSSYLAEQETQYF. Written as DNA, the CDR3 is TGTGCCAGCAGCTCCTATTTAGCGGAACAAGAGACCCAGTACTTC.

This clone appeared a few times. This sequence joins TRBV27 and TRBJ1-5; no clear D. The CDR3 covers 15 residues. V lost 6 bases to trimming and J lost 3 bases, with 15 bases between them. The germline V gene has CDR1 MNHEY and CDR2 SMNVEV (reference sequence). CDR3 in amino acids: CASSPSQMYNQPQHF. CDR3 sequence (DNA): TGTGCCAGCAGCCCTAGCCAAATGTACAATCAGCCCCAGCATTTT.